Listed here is a single T cell receptor (beta chain). Its antigen is currently unknown. TCRdb reprocessed the reads via MiXCR and lists one record per CDR3 protein. The data show 450,000 to 600,000 distinct CDR3 sequences, roughly 43% seen once. This entry comes from a study of T cell repertoires in cytomegalovirus infection. About the research overall: Both recently identified HLA-C-restricted and well-studied HLA-B-restricted CMV epitopes were used in the study. Shared public TCR beta signatures pointed to both CMV infection and a matching HLA type.

The germline gives CDR1 MNHEY, CDR2 SVGEGT. The CDR3 consists of 14 residues. V was shortened by 6 bases and J by 9 bases, with 18 bases between the two germline ends. Study-wide results and caveats: It was HLA-C-restricted CMV-specific TCR beta clonotypes that dominated the response ex vivo. CMV carriers having the relevant HLA were flagged by cumulative public TCR beta family frequency.

The TCR sequence derives from a human donor in good health (CMV status not recorded). Some clones in this sample may be carry-over from other donors' samples. Sequences were derived from cultured PBMCs, sampled from culture after CMV antigen stimulation. J is TRBJ2-1 and V is TRBV6-2 or TRBV6-3; no reliable D call. The CDR3 spells CASSVTQSVGEQFF. The CDR3 nucleotides read TGTGCCAGCAGCGTTACTCAGTCCGTCGGTGAGCAGTTCTTC.